Below are 30 T cell receptor beta chains sequenced from a single sample in a study of blood T cell repertoires in COVID-19. Clones were read by immunoSEQ multiplex PCR, and TCRdb kept only the in-frame ones, dropping some. The sample consists of around 97,000 clones, approximately 80% of them appearing once. The specimen sequenced was peripheral blood. Source of these receptors: a man aged 65 to 85 with acute or convalescent COVID-19.

This clone was recorded only once. The chain links TRBV30 to TRBJ2-3; D remains ambiguous. The germline V gene encodes CDR1 GTSNPN and CDR2 SVGIG (reference sequence). Trimming stripped 0 bases from V and 0 bases from J, with 7 bases between. The CDR3 has 14 residues. CDR3 DNA: TGTGCCTGGAGTGTTAGCCCGAGCACAGATACGCAGTATTTT. This encodes CAWSVSPSTDTQYF.

The chain joins TRBV3-1 (or the pseudogene TRBV3-2) to TRBJ2-5; 9 nucleotides align to TRBD2. The CDR3 totals 15 residues. V lost 8 bases, J lost 5 bases, and 12 bases stayed unmatched. CDR1 is LGHDT, CDR2 YNNKEL, per germline (reference sequence). Here the CDR3 DNA reads TGTGCCAGCGGCCCCCGAAGCGGGGGGACGGAGACCCAGTACTTC. Amino acid sequence: CASGPRSGGTETQYF.

This clone was found many times. This chain links TRBV4-2 with TRBJ2-1, with D tentatively TRBD2 (6 bases). Trimming removed 1 base at V and 9 bases at J, with 10 bases between. CDR1 and CDR2 (germline): LGHNA, YNFKEQ. The CDR3 runs 13 residues. CDR3 region: CASSQGNGGEQFF. The CDR3 coding sequence is TGTGCCAGCAGCCAAGGGAACGGGGGTGAGCAGTTCTTC.

The V and J genes are TRBV24-1 and TRBJ2-3; 7 bases line up with TRBD1. The CDR3 is made up of 16 amino acids. The germline gives CDR1 KGHDR, CDR2 SFDVKD. Germline trimming cut 4 bases from V and 1 base from J; bases unmatched to any gene: 7. The CDR3 nucleotides read TGTGCCACCAGTGACTCGGACAGGCGGGGCACAGATACGCAGTATTTT. This codes for CATSDSDRRGTDTQYF.

The table lists this clone with a count of one. The chain has TRBV6-5 and TRBJ1-2; 8 bases map to TRBD1. Germline V lookup: CDR1 MNHEY, CDR2 SVGAGI. Trimming at V came to 2 bases and at J to 4 bases, leaving 3 bases not matched to a gene. This CDR3 comprises 14 residues. The CDR3 DNA sequence: TGTGCCAGCAGTTACAGGGACAGGTTCTATGGCTACACCTTC. Translating it yields CASSYRDRFYGYTF.

The chain recombines TRBV27 with TRBJ2-1, with unresolved D. The length of the CDR3 is 13 residues. V lost 6 bases and J 9 bases, leaving 15 bases between the germline ends. Per germline, CDR1 MNHEY and CDR2 SMNVEV (reference sequence). Written as DNA, the CDR3 is TGTGCCAGCAGCGTAACTACAATTACTGAGCAGTTCTTC. Translating it yields CASSVTTITEQFF.

CDR3 sequence: CATTTAGPANEKLFF. The CDR3 bases are TGTGCCACCACTACGGCGGGCCCAGCTAATGAAAAACTGTTTTTT. The chain couples TRBV19 to TRBJ1-4; D not certain. This CDR3 has 15 amino acids. Germline lookup yields CDR1 LNHDA and CDR2 SQIVND (reference sequence). With 10 bases removed from V and 3 bases from J, the gap between germline ends came to 18 bases.

The gene calls are TRBV27 and TRBJ2-3; 8 bases match TRBD2. Germline CDR1 is MNHEY and CDR2 is SMNVEV (reference sequence). The V segment lost 7 bases and the J segment 5 bases; nucleotides outside the gene matches: 5. CDR3 length: 13 amino acids. CDR3 DNA sequence: TGTGCCAGCACGAGCGGGAGTCGAGATACGCAGTATTTT. Amino acid sequence: CASTSGSRDTQYF.

This chain joins TRBV11-2 and TRBJ2-3; D is unresolved. Trimming removed 1 base at V and 0 bases at J, with 5 bases between. CDR3 size: 14 residues. CDR1 SGHAT and CDR2 FQNNGV come from the germline V gene. The CDR3 DNA reads TGTGCCAGCAGCTTAGGAGCAAGCACAGATACGCAGTATTTT. Translation: CASSLGASTDTQYF. Supplemented by reference TRBV11-2 and TRBJ2-3, the full variable domain reads EAGVAQSPRYKIIEKRQSVAFWCNPISGHATLYWYQQILGQGPKLLIQFQNNGVVDDSQLPKDRFSAERLKGVDSTLKIQPAKLEDSAVYLCASSLGASTDTQYFGPGTRLTVL.

This clone has a single count. The chain combines TRBV30 with TRBJ1-6; TRBD1 matches at 9 bases. Looked up from germline, CDR1 is GTSNPN and CDR2 is SVGIG (reference sequence). Trimming cost V 3 bases and J 9 bases; bases outside gene matches: 9. This CDR3 has 15 amino acids. For the CDR3, the DNA is TGTGCCTGGAGGTTCCGGGACAGGGAGTCTTCACCCCTCCACTTT. It specifies CAWRFRDRESSPLHF.

This clone was recorded only once. The rearrangement joins TRBV5-6 to TRBJ1-2; 10 positions match TRBD1. Unmatched junction bases numbered 7, after V lost 4 bases and J lost 4 bases. The CDR3 length is 15 residues. Germline CDR1 is SGHDT and CDR2 is YYEEEE. As DNA, the CDR3 is TGTGCCAGCAGCCAGGAAGGGACAGGGGTCTATGGCTACACCTTC. Translating it yields CASSQEGTGVYGYTF.

This clone is a singleton in its sample. This chain links TRBV30 with TRBJ1-1; D may be TRBD1 (6 bases). V gave up 0 bases and J gave up 5 bases, with 10 bases separating them. CDR3 length: 13 residues. In germline, CDR1 is GTSNPN, CDR2 SVGIG (reference sequence). The chain's CDR3 is CAWSVERGTEAFF. CDR3 nucleotides: TGTGCCTGGAGTGTAGAGAGGGGGACTGAAGCTTTCTTT.

The chain combines TRBV27 with TRBJ2-1; D is unresolved. Germline lookup yields CDR1 MNHEY and CDR2 SMNVEV (reference sequence). The CDR3 extends over 12 amino acids. Trimming pared 6 bases from V and 9 bases from J, leaving 12 bases between. The CDR3: CASSLLGFEQFF. CDR3 sequence (DNA): TGTGCCAGCAGCCTTCTAGGTTTTGAGCAGTTCTTC.

The rearrangement joins TRBV2 to TRBJ1-2, with 8 bases fitting TRBD1. The trim removed 6 bases at V and 5 bases at J, leaving 8 bases unmatched. Germline CDR1 reads SNHLY; CDR2 reads FYNNEI. This CDR3 has 14 residues. The CDR3 spells CASRQTGGAYGYTF. DNA of the CDR3: TGTGCCAGCAGACAAACAGGGGGGGCGTATGGCTACACCTTC.

The CDR3 region has the DNA TGTGCCAGCAGTTACCCTCTACCTGACAGGGGAGACGACAATGAGCAGTTCTTC. Its protein product is CASSYPLPDRGDDNEQFF. The V and J genes are TRBV6-2 or TRBV6-3 and TRBJ2-1, with 8 positions matching TRBD1. Trimming at V came to 2 bases and at J to 5 bases, leaving 14 bases not matched to a gene. Germline V gene lookup returns CDR1 MNHEY and CDR2 SVGEGT. The CDR3 consists of 18 residues.

This clone appeared a few times. CDR3 in DNA: TGTGCCAGCAGTTACACATGGACAGGGACCAATCAGCCCCAGCATTTT. It specifies CASSYTWTGTNQPQHF. V usage is TRBV6-2 or TRBV6-3 and J usage is TRBJ1-5; TRBD1 agrees at 8 bases. Looked up from germline, CDR1 is MNHEY and CDR2 is SVGEGT. The CDR3 totals 16 residues. Losses at the gene ends were 2 bases for V and 3 bases for J; bases not matched to a gene: 6.

The gene calls are TRBV28 and TRBJ2-7; D perhaps matches TRBD2 (6 bases). CDR3 size: 16 residues. Germline CDR1 is MDHEN and CDR2 is SYDVKM. Trimming took off 3 bases at V and 1 base at J, with 16 bases between the two ends. CDR3 protein: CASSFAGWGVSYEQYF. The CDR3 DNA reads TGTGCCAGCAGTTTCGCAGGGTGGGGGGTTTCCTACGAGCAGTACTTC. The variable domain in full, completed from reference TRBV28 and TRBJ2-7, reads DVKVTQSSRYLVKRTGEKVFLECVQDMDHENMFWYRQDPGLGLRLIYFSYDVKMKEKGDIPEGYSVSREKKERFSLILESASTNQTSMYLCASSFAGWGVSYEQYFGPGTRLTVT.

This chain links TRBV12-3 or TRBV12-4 with TRBJ1-1; D is unclear. The CDR3 loop spans 13 amino acids. V was cut by 2 bases and J by 2 bases, with 6 bases left in between. CDR3 coding DNA: TGTGCCAGCAGTTTACAGGCCAACACTGAAGCTTTCTTT. This encodes CASSLQANTEAFF.

In its sample, this clone was seen a few times. The genes are TRBV5-1 and TRBJ1-1; D is perhaps TRBD1 (5 bases). V gave up 3 bases and J gave up 4 bases, with 13 bases separating them. The CDR3 is 14 amino acids. Germline-derived CDR1 and CDR2 are SGHRS and YFSETQ. DNA for the CDR3: TGCGCCAGCAGCTCTAATCAGGGAAGCACTGAAGCTTTCTTT. Translated, it gives CASSSNQGSTEAFF.

The J gene is TRBJ2-5, the V gene TRBV7-9; the match to TRBD1 covers 7 bases. Germline V gene data show CDR1 as SEHNR and CDR2 as FQNEAQ (reference sequence). J was trimmed by 3 bases and V by 4 bases; bases with no gene match: 11. The CDR3 contains 16 residues. The CDR3, as DNA: TGTGCCAGCAGCTCCTTACCTCGACAGGGAGAAGAGACCCAGTACTTC. It yields the protein CASSSLPRQGEETQYF. The full variable domain, completed using reference TRBV7-9 and TRBJ2-5, is DTGVSQNPRHKITKRGQNVTFRCDPISEHNRLYWYRQTLGQGPEFLTYFQNEAQLEKSRLLSDRFSAERPKGSFSTLEIQRTEQGDSAMYLCASSSLPRQGEETQYFGPGTRLLVL.

The gene calls are TRBV28 and TRBJ1-5; TRBD1 aligns across 8 bases. J was trimmed by 9 bases and V by 4 bases; bases with no gene match: 8. Germline CDR1 and CDR2: MDHEN and SYDVKM. The CDR3 totals 14 residues. This CDR3 reads CASSSRDRNWPQHF. The DNA for the CDR3 is TGTGCCAGCAGTTCCCGGGACAGGAATTGGCCCCAGCATTTT.

As for this clone: A much larger clone differs by one base, so this may be a read error. The chain couples TRBV7-9 to TRBJ2-2; D is undetermined. The CDR3 spans 15 residues. Germline V gene sequence: CDR1 SEHNR, CDR2 FQNEAQ (reference sequence). The CDR3 loop reads CTSSLVSLNTGELFF. The CDR3, as DNA: TGTACCAGCAGCTTAGTTAGCTTGAACACCGGGGAGCTGTTTTTT.

The chain joins TRBV7-2 to TRBJ2-5, with TRBD1 matching 9 bases. J gave up 5 bases and V 5 bases, and 6 bases lay outside the gene matches. The CDR3 consists of 14 residues. Germline loops: CDR1 SGHTA, CDR2 FQGNSA. In DNA, the CDR3 is TGTGCCAGCAGCAGCTCGACAGGGGGTGAGACCCAGTACTTC. This sequence encodes CASSSSTGGETQYF. The entire variable domain, with the rest obtained from reference TRBV7-2 and TRBJ2-5, is as follows: GAGVSQSPSNKVTEKGKDVELRCDPISGHTALYWYRQSLGQGLEFLIYFQGNSAPDKSGLPSDRFSAERTGGSVSTLTIQRTQQEDSAVYLCASSSSTGGETQYFGPGTRLLVL.

CDR3 coding DNA: TGTGCCAGCAGTGAATTGAGCTCCTACAATGAGCAGTTCTTC. Amino acid sequence: CASSELSSYNEQFF. The chain combines TRBV25-1 with TRBJ2-1; D not certain. CDR3 length equals 14 residues. V lost 1 base and J lost 0, with 4 bases in between. CDR1 and CDR2 from the germline V gene are MGHDK and SYGVNS.

The gene calls are TRBV7-2 and TRBJ2-3, with a possible D match to TRBD1 (6 bases). Trimming cost V 3 bases and J 4 bases, with 11 bases left between them. The CDR3 is 14 amino acids. Per the germline V gene, CDR1 is SGHTA and CDR2 is FQGNSA. CDR3 amino acids: CASSFTGMADTQYF. The CDR3 coding sequence is TGTGCCAGCAGCTTCACAGGGATGGCAGATACGCAGTATTTT.

This sequence joins TRBV5-4 and TRBJ2-3; no clear D. There are 16 residues in the CDR3. Germline V CDR1 and CDR2: SGHNT, YYREEE (reference sequence). The V and J ends lost 4 bases and 0 bases respectively, with 15 bases between them. In DNA form, the CDR3 reads TGTGCCAGCAGCCCCCGTAATCAGGCCAGCACAGATACGCAGTATTTT. Translated: CASSPRNQASTDTQYF.

The chain couples TRBV5-1 to TRBJ2-1; TRBD1 might be the D (6 bases). In germline, CDR1 is SGHRS, CDR2 YFSETQ. V shed 2 bases and J shed 5 bases, with 11 bases lying between them. The CDR3 has 14 residues. CDR3 sequence reads: CASSFRGENNEQFF. The CDR3 coding sequence is TGCGCCAGCAGCTTCAGGGGAGAGAACAATGAGCAGTTCTTC.

CDR3 region: CASSPWAINTDTQYF. CDR3 DNA sequence: TGTGCCAGCAGTCCATGGGCCATCAACACAGATACGCAGTATTTT. The gene calls are TRBV28 and TRBJ2-3; D is ambiguous. CDR3 length: 15 residues. Looked up from germline, CDR1 is MDHEN and CDR2 is SYDVKM. The germline V and J ends were trimmed by 5 bases and 2 bases, with 14 bases remaining between them. Combining the CDR3 with reference TRBV28 and TRBJ2-3 gives the whole variable domain DVKVTQSSRYLVKRTGEKVFLECVQDMDHENMFWYRQDPGLGLRLIYFSYDVKMKEKGDIPEGYSVSREKKERFSLILESASTNQTSMYLCASSPWAINTDTQYFGPGTRLTVL.

The chain employs TRBV7-2 and TRBJ2-1, with 8 bases matching TRBD2. The CDR3 is made up of 13 amino acids. Germline values: CDR1 SGHTA, CDR2 FQGNSA. V trimming: 2 bases; J trimming: 8 bases; junction bases outside the gene matches: 2. CDR3 sequence: CASSLRTSYEQFF. CDR3 sequence (DNA): TGTGCCAGCAGCTTAAGGACTAGCTATGAGCAGTTCTTC.

The chain combines TRBV5-6 with TRBJ1-4, with D possibly being TRBD1 (6 bases). The V and J ends lost 0 bases and 4 bases respectively, with 7 bases between them. There are 14 residues in the CDR3. Germline CDR1 and CDR2: SGHDT and YYEEEE. In DNA, the CDR3 is TGTGCCAGCAGCTTGGGGGACATTAATGAAAAACTGTTTTTT. Amino acids: CASSLGDINEKLFF.